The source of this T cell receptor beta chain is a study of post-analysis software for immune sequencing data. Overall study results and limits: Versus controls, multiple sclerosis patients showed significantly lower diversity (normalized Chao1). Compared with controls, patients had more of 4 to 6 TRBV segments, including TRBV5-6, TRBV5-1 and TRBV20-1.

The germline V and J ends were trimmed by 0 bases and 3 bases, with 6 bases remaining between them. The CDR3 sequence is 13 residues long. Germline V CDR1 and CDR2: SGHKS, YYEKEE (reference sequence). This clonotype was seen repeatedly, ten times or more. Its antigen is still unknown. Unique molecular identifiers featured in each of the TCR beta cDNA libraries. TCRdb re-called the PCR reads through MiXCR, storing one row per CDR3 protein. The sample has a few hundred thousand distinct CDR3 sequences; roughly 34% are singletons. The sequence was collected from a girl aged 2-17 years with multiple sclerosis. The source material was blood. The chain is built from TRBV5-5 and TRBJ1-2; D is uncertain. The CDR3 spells CASSLGGDYGYTF. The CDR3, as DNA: TGTGCCAGCAGCTTGGGGGGAGACTATGGCTACACCTTC.